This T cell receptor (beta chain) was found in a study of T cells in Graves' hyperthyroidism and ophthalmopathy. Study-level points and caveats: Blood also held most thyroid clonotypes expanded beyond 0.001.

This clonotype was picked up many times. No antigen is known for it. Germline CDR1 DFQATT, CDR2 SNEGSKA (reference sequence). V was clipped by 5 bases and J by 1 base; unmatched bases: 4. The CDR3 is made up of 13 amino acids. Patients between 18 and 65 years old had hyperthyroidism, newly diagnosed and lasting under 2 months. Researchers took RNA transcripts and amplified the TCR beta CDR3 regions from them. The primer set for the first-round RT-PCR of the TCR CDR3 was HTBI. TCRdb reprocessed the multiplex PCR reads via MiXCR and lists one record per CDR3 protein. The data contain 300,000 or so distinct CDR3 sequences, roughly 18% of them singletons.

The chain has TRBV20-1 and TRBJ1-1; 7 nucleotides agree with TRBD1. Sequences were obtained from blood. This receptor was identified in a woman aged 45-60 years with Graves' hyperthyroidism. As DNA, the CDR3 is TGCAGTGCTGTGAGACAGGGGAACACTGAAGCTTTCTTT. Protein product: CSAVRQGNTEAFF.